This T cell receptor beta chain was recorded in a study of T cell changes during pregnancy in multiple sclerosis. The method was immunoSEQ multiplex PCR; TCRdb's version includes in-frame clones alone and lacks a portion of them. This sample has approximately 80,000 clones, with 94% found just once. CDR1 is KGHSH, CDR2 LQKENI, per germline. V shed 3 bases and J 9 bases; nucleotides not matched to a gene: 7. The CDR3 covers 14 residues. Sequenced material: peripheral blood, taken in the second trimester of pregnancy. This clonotype was sampled from a female donor in good health, enrolled as a control in a pregnancy study. The chain uses TRBV18 and TRBJ2-1, with 8 bases that match TRBD2. The CDR3 region has the DNA TGTGCCAGCTCACCTCGACAGCGGGAGAGTGAGCAGTTCTTC. This translates into CASSPRQRESEQFF.